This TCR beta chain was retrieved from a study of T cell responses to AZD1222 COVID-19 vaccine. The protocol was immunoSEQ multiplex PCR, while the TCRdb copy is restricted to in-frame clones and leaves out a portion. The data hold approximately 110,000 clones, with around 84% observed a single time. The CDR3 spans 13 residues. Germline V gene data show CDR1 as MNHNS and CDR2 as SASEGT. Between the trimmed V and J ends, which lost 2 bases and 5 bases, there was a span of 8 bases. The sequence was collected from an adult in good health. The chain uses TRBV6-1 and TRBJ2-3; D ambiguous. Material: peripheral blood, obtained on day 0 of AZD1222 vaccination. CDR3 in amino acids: CASSEIRKDTQYF. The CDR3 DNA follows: TGTGCCAGCAGTGAAATTCGGAAAGATACGCAGTATTTT.